Listed here are 11 T cell receptor beta chains from one sample, sequenced in a study of control samples from healthy donors and cancer patients. Measured with immunoSEQ multiplex PCR; TCRdb has only the in-frame clones, and not every one. This table holds roughly 120,000 clones, about nine tenths found once. The sample comprised blood. The receptors were gathered from a human donor in good health. The donor label of this sample is uncertain.

The V and J genes are TRBV4-2 and TRBJ2-7, with D hard to call. Germline values: CDR1 LGHNA, CDR2 YNFKEQ. CDR3 length: 14 amino acids. The V end was cut by 0 bases, the J end by 3 bases, with 9 bases between. The CDR3: CASSQDYPRYEQYF. The DNA for the CDR3 is TGTGCCAGCAGCCAAGATTACCCACGCTACGAGCAGTACTTC.

The chain joins TRBV7-2 to TRBJ1-3, with D uncertain. V shed 4 bases and J shed 4 bases, with 14 bases lying between them. The CDR3 extends over 15 amino acids. Germline loops: CDR1 SGHTA, CDR2 FQGNSA. CDR3 loop: CASSSTRIGGNTIYF. For the CDR3, the DNA is TGTGCCAGCAGCTCGACCAGGATAGGGGGAAACACCATATATTTT.

The chain uses TRBV19 and TRBJ1-5, with D perhaps TRBD1 (6 bases). In germline, CDR1 is LNHDA, CDR2 SQIVND (reference sequence). The CDR3 consists of 14 residues. Trimming left V 5 bases short and J 9 bases short, with 17 bases between. The CDR3 sequence is CASSLRQAMGPQHF. CDR3 DNA: TGTGCCAGTAGTCTTCGACAGGCTATGGGGCCCCAGCATTTT. Full variable domain (outside the CDR3, taken from reference TRBV19 and TRBJ1-5): DGGITQSPKYLFRKEGQNVTLSCEQNLNHDAMYWYRQDPGQGLRLIYYSQIVNDFQKGDIAEGYSVSREKKESFPLTVTSAQKNPTAFYLCASSLRQAMGPQHFGDGTRLSIL.

The chain combines TRBV5-1 with TRBJ1-1; D is uncertain. CDR1 and CDR2 from the germline V gene are SGHRS and YFSETQ. V was trimmed by 4 bases and J by 0 bases, leaving 13 bases between them. The CDR3 length is 15 residues. The CDR3 nucleotides are TGCGCCAGCAGCCTTCTGGCCGGGATGAACACTGAAGCTTTCTTT. Protein: CASSLLAGMNTEAFF. The full variable domain, its missing parts supplied by reference TRBV5-1 and TRBJ1-1, is KAGVTQTPRYLIKTRGQQVTLSCSPISGHRSVSWYQQTPGQGLQFLFEYFSETQRNKGNFPGRFSGRQFSNSRSEMNVSTLELGDSALYLCASSLLAGMNTEAFFGQGTRLTVV.

This chain connects TRBV6-5 to TRBJ2-3, with a weak D call TRBD2 (5 bases). The V end lost 11 bases, the J end lost 0 bases, and 18 bases lay between the germline ends. Germline V gene sequence: CDR1 MNHEY, CDR2 SVGAGI. This CDR3 spans 15 amino acids. The CDR3 bases are TGTGCCGGTTCGGAGGCTGGTCGTAGCACAGATACGCAGTATTTT. Translated, it gives CAGSEAGRSTDTQYF.

The V call is TRBV19, the J call TRBJ2-6; D call uncertain. V gave up 6 bases and J gave up 0 bases, with 6 bases separating them. Germline loops: CDR1 LNHDA, CDR2 SQIVND (reference sequence). The CDR3 totals 14 residues. The CDR3: CASRGPSGANVLTF. CDR3 sequence (DNA): TGTGCCAGTAGGGGCCCCTCTGGGGCCAACGTCCTGACTTTC.

This sequence joins TRBV19 and TRBJ1-2, with 9 bases matching TRBD1. V was clipped by 3 bases and J by 6 bases; unmatched bases: 8. Per the germline V gene, CDR1 is LNHDA and CDR2 is SQIVND (reference sequence). The CDR3 is made up of 15 amino acids. The CDR3 DNA sequence: TGTGCCAGTAGTATCCTGCAAACAGGGGGCAATGGCTACACCTTC. Translated, it gives CASSILQTGGNGYTF.

The chain's CDR3 is CASSIQVNTEAFF. Written as DNA, the CDR3 is TGTGCCAGCAGCATTCAGGTGAACACTGAAGCTTTCTTT. This chain uses TRBV7-2 with TRBJ1-1; no definite D call. V shed 5 bases and J shed 0 bases, with 7 bases lying between them. CDR1 is SGHTA, CDR2 FQGNSA, per germline. There are 13 residues in the CDR3.

This chain joins TRBV30 and TRBJ1-2; TRBD1 might be the D (5 bases). In germline, CDR1 is GTSNPN, CDR2 SVGIG (reference sequence). Trimming cost V 1 base and J 12 bases, with 18 bases left between them. The CDR3 consists of 13 residues. The CDR3 bases are TGTGCCTGGAGTGGGGGGACCGCCGGTCTAAACACCTTC. Its protein product is CAWSGGTAGLNTF.

The J gene is TRBJ2-7, the V gene TRBV4-2; D is possibly TRBD1 or TRBD2 (5 bases each). CDR1 is LGHNA and CDR2 is YNFKEQ in the germline V gene. CDR3 length equals 17 residues. V shed 1 base and J shed 0 bases, with 16 bases lying between them. The CDR3 coding sequence is TGTGCCAGCAGCCAAGGGGTGAGAGGGACCACCTCCTACGAGCAGTACTTC. Translating it yields CASSQGVRGTTSYEQYF.

This clone was seen just once. The V and J genes are TRBV5-6 and TRBJ1-5; 7 bases fit TRBD1. The CDR3 is made up of 15 amino acids. The germline CDR1 and CDR2 sequences are SGHDT and YYEEEE. The junction had 5 bases not matched to a gene; V was cut back by 0 bases and J by 5 bases. This CDR3 is CASSLGTGEYQPQHF. In nucleotides, the CDR3 is TGTGCCAGCAGCTTGGGGACAGGTGAATATCAGCCCCAGCATTTT.